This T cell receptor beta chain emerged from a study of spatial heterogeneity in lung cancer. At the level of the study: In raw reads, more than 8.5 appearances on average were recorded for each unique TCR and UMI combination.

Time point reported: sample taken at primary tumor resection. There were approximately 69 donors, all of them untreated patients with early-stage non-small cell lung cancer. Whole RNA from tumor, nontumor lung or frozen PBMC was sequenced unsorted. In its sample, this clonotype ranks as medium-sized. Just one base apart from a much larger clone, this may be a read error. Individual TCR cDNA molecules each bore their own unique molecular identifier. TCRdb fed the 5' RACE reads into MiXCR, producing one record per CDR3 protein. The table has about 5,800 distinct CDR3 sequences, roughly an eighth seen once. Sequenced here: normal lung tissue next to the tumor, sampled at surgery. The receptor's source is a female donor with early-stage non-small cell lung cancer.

The CDR3 here is CASSARLARSTDTQYF. DNA of the CDR3: TGTGCCAGCAGTGCCCGACTAGCGAGGAGCACAGATACGCAGTATTTT. The V and J genes are TRBV12-3 or TRBV12-4 and TRBJ2-3, with 8 bases matching TRBD2. V trimming: 5 bases; J trimming: 0 bases; junction bases outside the gene matches: 7. The CDR3 totals 16 residues.